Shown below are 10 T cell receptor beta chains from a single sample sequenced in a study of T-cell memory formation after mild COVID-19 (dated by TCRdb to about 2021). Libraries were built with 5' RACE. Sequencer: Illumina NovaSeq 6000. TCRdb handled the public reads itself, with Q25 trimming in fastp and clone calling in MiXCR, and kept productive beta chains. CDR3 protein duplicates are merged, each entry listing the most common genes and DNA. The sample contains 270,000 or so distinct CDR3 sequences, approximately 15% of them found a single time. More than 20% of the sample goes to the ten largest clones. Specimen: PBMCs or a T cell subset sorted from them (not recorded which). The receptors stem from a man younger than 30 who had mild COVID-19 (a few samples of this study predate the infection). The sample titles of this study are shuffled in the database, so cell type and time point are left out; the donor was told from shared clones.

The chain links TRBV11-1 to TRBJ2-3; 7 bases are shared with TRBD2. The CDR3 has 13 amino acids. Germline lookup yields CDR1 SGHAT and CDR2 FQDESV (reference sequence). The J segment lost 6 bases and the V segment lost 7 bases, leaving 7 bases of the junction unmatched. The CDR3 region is CASTQREGDTQYF. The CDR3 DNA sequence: TGTGCCAGCACCCAAAGGGAGGGCGATACGCAGTATTTT. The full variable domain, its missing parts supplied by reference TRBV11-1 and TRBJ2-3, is EAEVAQSPRYKITEKSQAVAFWCDPISGHATLYWYRQILGQGPELLVQFQDESVVDDSQLPKDRFSAERLKGVDSTLKIQPAELGDSAMYLCASTQREGDTQYFGPGTRLTVL.

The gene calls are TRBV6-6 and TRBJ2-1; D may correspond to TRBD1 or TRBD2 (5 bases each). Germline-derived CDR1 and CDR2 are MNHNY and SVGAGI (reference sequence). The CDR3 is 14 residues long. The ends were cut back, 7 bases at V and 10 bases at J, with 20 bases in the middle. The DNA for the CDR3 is TGTGCCAGCACCAAAGCAGGGACCCTCGGGGAGCAGTTCTTC. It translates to CASTKAGTLGEQFF.

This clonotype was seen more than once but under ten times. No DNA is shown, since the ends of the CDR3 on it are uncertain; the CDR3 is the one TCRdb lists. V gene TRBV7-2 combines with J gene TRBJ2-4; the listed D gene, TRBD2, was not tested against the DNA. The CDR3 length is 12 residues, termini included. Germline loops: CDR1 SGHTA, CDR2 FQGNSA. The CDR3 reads CASSFGPGLGSF.

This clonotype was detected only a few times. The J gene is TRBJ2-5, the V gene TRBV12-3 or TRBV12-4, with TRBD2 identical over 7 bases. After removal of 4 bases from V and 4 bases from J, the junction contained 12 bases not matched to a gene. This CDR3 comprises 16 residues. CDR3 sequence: CASSYYQGGGSETQYF. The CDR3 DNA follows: TGTGCCAGCAGTTACTATCAGGGCGGGGGTTCAGAGACCCAGTACTTC.

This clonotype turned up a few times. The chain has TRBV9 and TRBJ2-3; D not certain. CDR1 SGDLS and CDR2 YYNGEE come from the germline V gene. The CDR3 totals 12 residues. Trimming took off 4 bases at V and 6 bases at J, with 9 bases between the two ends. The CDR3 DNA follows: TGTGCCAGCAGCTCCAGATTCGATACGCAGTATTTT. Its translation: CASSSRFDTQYF.

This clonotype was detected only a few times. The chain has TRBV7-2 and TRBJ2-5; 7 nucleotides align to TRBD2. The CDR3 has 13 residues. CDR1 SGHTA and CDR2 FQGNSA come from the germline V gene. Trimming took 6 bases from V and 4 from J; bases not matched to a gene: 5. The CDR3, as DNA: TGTGCCAGCAGTAGGGACTATTCAGAGACCCAGTACTTC. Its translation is CASSRDYSETQYF.

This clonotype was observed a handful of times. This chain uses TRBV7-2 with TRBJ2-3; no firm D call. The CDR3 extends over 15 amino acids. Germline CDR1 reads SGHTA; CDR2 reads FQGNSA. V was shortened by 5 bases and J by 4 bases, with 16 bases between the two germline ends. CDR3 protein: CASSLPTAYPDTQYF. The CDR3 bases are TGTGCCAGCAGCCTACCGACCGCTTACCCAGATACGCAGTATTTT.

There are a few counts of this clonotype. The CDR3 loop reads CASSQGGSPYEQYF. CDR3 nucleotides: TGTGCCAGCAGCCAAGGGGGTAGCCCCTACGAGCAGTACTTC. V gene TRBV3-1 combines with J gene TRBJ2-7; no firm D call. The CDR3 spans 14 residues. The germline CDR1 and CDR2 sequences are LGHDT and YNNKEL (reference sequence). The V and J ends lost 1 base and 2 bases respectively, with 9 bases between them.

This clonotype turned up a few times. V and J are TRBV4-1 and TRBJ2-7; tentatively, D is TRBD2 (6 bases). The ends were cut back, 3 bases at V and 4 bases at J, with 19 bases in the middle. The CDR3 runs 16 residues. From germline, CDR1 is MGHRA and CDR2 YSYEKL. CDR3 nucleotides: TGCGCCAGCAGCCAGCATGCTAGCGAACCCGGGTACGAGCAGTACTTC. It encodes CASSQHASEPGYEQYF.

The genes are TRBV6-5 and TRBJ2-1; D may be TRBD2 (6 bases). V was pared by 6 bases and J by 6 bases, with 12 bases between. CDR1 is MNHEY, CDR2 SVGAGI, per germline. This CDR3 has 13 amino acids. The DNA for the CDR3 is TGTGCCAGCAGAAAAGGGACTCTCAATGAGCAGTTCTTC. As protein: CASRKGTLNEQFF.